Below are 6 T cell receptor beta chains sequenced from a single sample in a study of blood T cell repertoires in COVID-19. Repertoires were generated with immunoSEQ multiplex PCR, while TCRdb's copy carries only in-frame clones and drops some. The data contain around 230,000 clones, approximately 90% of them singletons. Material: peripheral blood. The receptors originated from a man in his thirties or forties who had recovered from COVID-19.

The chain carries TRBV28 and TRBJ2-1, with 11 nucleotides matching TRBD2. The CDR3 sequence is 15 residues long. In germline, CDR1 is MDHEN, CDR2 SYDVKM. With 2 bases clipped from V and 8 bases from J, the junction kept 5 bases outside the gene matches. CDR3 residues: CASSLRLAGGDEQFF. The CDR3 region has the DNA TGTGCCAGCAGTTTACGGCTAGCGGGGGGAGATGAGCAGTTCTTC.

Only a few counts were recorded for this clone. The CDR3 loop reads CAWSVEGLVGELFF. The CDR3, as DNA: TGTGCCTGGAGTGTAGAGGGACTAGTGGGGGAGCTGTTTTTT. The chain employs TRBV30 and TRBJ2-2; 8 bases fit TRBD2. Germline V CDR1 and CDR2: GTSNPN, SVGIG (reference sequence). J gave up 8 bases and V 0 bases, and 5 bases lay outside the gene matches. This CDR3 spans 14 amino acids.

The chain is built from TRBV3-1 (or the pseudogene TRBV3-2) and TRBJ1-1; 7 bases map to TRBD1. The junction had 5 bases not matched to a gene; V was cut back by 3 bases and J by 4 bases. The CDR3 contains 14 residues. Germline V gene sequence: CDR1 LGHDT, CDR2 YNNKEL (reference sequence). This CDR3 reads CASSHGTVSTEAFF. Here the CDR3 DNA reads TGTGCCAGCAGCCACGGGACAGTATCCACTGAAGCTTTCTTT.

This chain links TRBV21-1 with TRBJ1-1. TRBV21-1 is classified as a pseudogene. This CDR3 comprises 17 residues. The DNA for the CDR3 is TGTGCCAGCAGCAAAGGTTATCGGACTACCCTGGATGGTGAAGCTTTCTTT. Its translation is CASSKGYRTTLDGEAFF.

The gene calls are TRBV24-1 and TRBJ2-3; 9 bases align to TRBD2. The J segment lost 5 bases and the V segment lost 3 bases, leaving 8 bases of the junction unmatched. Germline CDR1 KGHDR, CDR2 SFDVKD. The CDR3 contains 16 residues. CDR3 DNA sequence: TGTGCCACCAGTGATAGACTGCGGGGGGGCGGAGATACGCAGTATTTT. Translating it yields CATSDRLRGGGDTQYF.

The chain links TRBV2 to TRBJ2-5; D perhaps matches TRBD2 (6 bases). The CDR3 has 14 residues. The germline V and J ends were trimmed by 6 bases and 1 base, with 12 bases remaining between them. CDR1 and CDR2 from the germline V gene are SNHLY and FYNNEI. CDR3 coding DNA: TGTGCCAGCAGGTGGAGGGGCGGCCAAGAGACCCAGTACTTC. Protein: CASRWRGGQETQYF.